Below are 10 T cell receptor beta chains sequenced from a single sample in a study of memory CD4+ T cells and cytomegalovirus serostatus. Assay used: immunoSEQ multiplex PCR; TCRdb lists only in-frame clones, some missing. The profile shows roughly 50,000 clones, under 90% of them singletons. The sort gate was single viable CD3+CD4+CD8-CD45RO+ cells for memory CD4+ T cells. Sequencing was done on a sample of memory CD4+ T cells from blood. Receptor source: an adult in good health and CMV-seronegative. Some clones in this sample may be carry-over from other donors' samples.

The chain combines TRBV6-1 with TRBJ1-4; 8 bases match TRBD1. Germline CDR1 is MNHNS and CDR2 is SASEGT. Losses at the gene ends were 10 bases for V and 7 bases for J; bases not matched to a gene: 2. This CDR3 is 11 amino acids long. The CDR3 DNA follows: TGTGCCATAGACAGGGGTGAAAAACTGTTTTTT. It specifies CAIDRGEKLFF.

The chain employs TRBV28 and TRBJ1-1; 9 bases match TRBD1. V gave up 7 bases and J gave up 0 bases; unmatched junction bases: 3. The germline V gene encodes CDR1 MDHEN and CDR2 SYDVKM. This CDR3 region has 14 residues. CDR3 sequence (DNA): TGTGCCAGCAAATGGACAGGGGTGAACACTGAAGCTTTCTTT. This encodes CASKWTGVNTEAFF.

The chain carries TRBV7-9 and TRBJ1-2; no definite D call. Germline loops: CDR1 SEHNR, CDR2 FQNEAQ (reference sequence). Trimming took 5 bases from V and 6 from J, leaving 13 bases between them. The CDR3 is made up of 13 amino acids. CDR3 sequence reads: CASSNRGRNGYTF. CDR3 DNA: TGTGCCAGCAGCAACAGAGGGCGCAATGGCTACACCTTC.

The rearrangement joins TRBV5-4 to TRBJ2-1; D remains ambiguous. From germline, CDR1 is SGHNT and CDR2 YYREEE (reference sequence). The CDR3 contains 12 residues. Trimming removed 2 bases at V and 6 bases at J, with 6 bases between. This chain's CDR3 is CASSFPGNEQFF. The CDR3 DNA reads as TGTGCCAGCAGCTTTCCGGGCAATGAGCAGTTCTTC.

The J gene is TRBJ2-7, the V gene TRBV28; unclear D gene. CDR3 length: 12 amino acids. In germline, CDR1 is MDHEN, CDR2 SYDVKM. Trimming removed 7 bases at V and 0 bases at J, with 7 bases between. In DNA form, the CDR3 reads TGTGCCAGCACCGATACCTCCTACGAGCAGTACTTC. This sequence encodes CASTDTSYEQYF.

This chain connects TRBV11-3 to TRBJ2-7; D ambiguous. CDR1 is SGHNT, CDR2 YENEEA, per germline. Between the trimmed V and J ends, which lost 8 bases and 3 bases, there was a span of 8 bases. The CDR3 totals 11 residues. CDR3 region: CASGKGYEQYF. CDR3 sequence (DNA): TGTGCCAGCGGAAAGGGCTACGAGCAGTACTTC.

The chain carries TRBV11-2 and TRBJ2-7, with 9 bases identical to TRBD1. Germline-derived CDR1 and CDR2 are SGHAT and FQNNGV. CDR3 size: 15 residues. Trimming at V came to 5 bases and at J to 0 bases, leaving 5 bases not matched to a gene. DNA for the CDR3: TGTGCCAGCAGCCCGGACAGGGGAGGCTCCTACGAGCAGTACTTC. Translation: CASSPDRGGSYEQYF.

The genes are TRBV21-1 and TRBJ2-1; TRBD2, the table's D call, was not compared with the DNA. TRBV21-1 is an annotated pseudogene. The CDR3 extends over 15 amino acids. The chain's CDR3 is CASSPPGLALNEQFF. The DNA of the CDR3 is TGTGCCAGCAGCCCCCCGGGACTAGCGCTCAATGAGCAGTTCTTC.

V gene TRBV29-1 combines with J gene TRBJ1-1, with TRBD1 matching 8 bases. V dropped 5 bases and J dropped 7; count of bases not matched to a gene: 15. The CDR3 loop spans 15 amino acids. CDR1 and CDR2 from the germline V gene are SQVTM and ANQGSEA. The CDR3 protein is CSVSGTGTLSGEAFF. The CDR3 nucleotides are TGCAGCGTTTCCGGGACAGGAACCTTAAGTGGTGAAGCTTTCTTT.

This sequence joins TRBV7-2 and TRBJ2-5, with 10 bases aligning to TRBD1. J lost 5 bases, V lost 5 bases, and 5 bases had no gene match. There are 14 residues in the CDR3. The germline V gene encodes CDR1 SGHTA and CDR2 FQGNSA. CDR3 amino acids: CASSLGTGAETQYF. The CDR3 coding sequence is TGTGCCAGCAGCCTCGGGACAGGGGCCGAGACCCAGTACTTC.